The source of this TCR beta chain is a study of blood T cell repertoires in COVID-19 (dated by TCRdb to about 2020). Concerning the study at large: Collaborator samples came from the United States, Italy and Spain and covered acute and convalescent phases of COVID-19. The material from the prospective study consisted of cDNA or gDNA derived from T cells, B-cell-depleted T cells, or PBMCs. The dataset comprised deeply sampled blood TCRbeta repertoires from subjects exposed to, actively infected with, or recovered from COVID-19. The repertoires were released in a freely available public database meant as a resource for research on the immune response to SARS-CoV-2. The samples were drawn from two sources: the first 160 participants of the ongoing ImmuneRACE study, and fewer than 1,500 subjects contributed by 6 global collaborators. The sample metadata nearly always contained a de-identified subject ID, COVID-19 status, age in years and sex. Where available, HLA class I and class II types were obtained from metadata supplied by the sample provider rather than from assay-based typing. The study at large found these results: The quantity of clinical and demographic metadata differed by source and by participant and was supplied without curation.

TCRbeta CDR3 regions were amplified from genomic DNA by means of the immunoSEQ Assay, a bias-controlled multiplex PCR. The authors' analysis ran thus. Within the assay, amplification of reference gene primers was used to estimate how many nucleated cells each sample contained. Sequence reads were collapsed and filtered to measure the absolute abundance of every unique TCRbeta CDR3 rearrangement. Productive Simpson clonality was computed per sample as the square root of Simpson's diversity index over productive rearrangements. The source is immuneACCESS, and TCRdb retained only in-frame sequences with V and J called. Part of the clones is not carried over; for the studies checked, unresolved V genes explain less than half of this, and the remainder is unexplained. The V and J calls and clone size come from that table; D and trimming were worked out from the DNA. The sample table records around 250,000 clones; around 93% of these occur just once. Roughly 2.9% of the sample lies in the top ten.

Sequences SEHNR (CDR1) and FQNEAQ (CDR2) are obtained from the germline V gene (reference sequence). The CDR3 holds 17 amino acids from the cysteine to the phenylalanine. The retained sequence is limited to the CDR3, 51 bases, with the frame set at the first base. The junction shows trimming of 5 bases on V and 0 bases on J, and the gene matches do not reach 10 bases of it. Points on this clone: What antigen it recognizes has not been identified. No clone much larger than this one lies a single base away; base qualities are absent.

Participants in the prospective study were enrolled through a virtual design, were aged 18 to 89 years, and lived in about 25 United States geographic areas. Cohort assignment in the prospective study relied on participant-reported clinical history from a screening survey and a study questionnaire. Exposed participants had been in contact with someone with a PCR-confirmed or clinician-diagnosed COVID-19 case within 2 weeks of study entry. Each participant in the prospective study had whole blood, serum and a nasopharyngeal or oropharyngeal swab collected by mobile phlebotomists. Prospective study participants could optionally give additional blood draws and questionnaires over an approximately 2-month period. Prospective study blood samples were shipped either frozen or at room temperature before DNA extraction.

The chain employs TRBV7-9 and TRBJ1-2, with TRBD1 identical over 9 junction bases. The sequence derives from a man between 35 and 55 years old who had been exposed to COVID-19. The sequencing sample was made of PBMCs or T cells enriched from blood (not recorded which). The CDR3 region reads CASSLPGQGPSNYGYTF. The nucleotides read TGTGCCAGCAGCCTACCGGGACAGGGCCCGTCTAACTATGGCTACACCTTC.